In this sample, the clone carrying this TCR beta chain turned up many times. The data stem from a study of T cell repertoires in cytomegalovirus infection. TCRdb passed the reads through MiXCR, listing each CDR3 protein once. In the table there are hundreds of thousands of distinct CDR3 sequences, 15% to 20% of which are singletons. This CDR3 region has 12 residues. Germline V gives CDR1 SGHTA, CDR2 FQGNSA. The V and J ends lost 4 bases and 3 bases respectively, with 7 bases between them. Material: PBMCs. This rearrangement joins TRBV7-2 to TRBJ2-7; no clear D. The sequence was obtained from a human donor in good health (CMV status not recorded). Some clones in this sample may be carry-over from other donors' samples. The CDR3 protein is CASSSDHYEQYF. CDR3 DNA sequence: TGTGCCAGCAGCTCAGACCACTACGAGCAGTACTTC.